What follows is one TCR beta chain and its context. Germline V gene lookup returns CDR1 MNHNY and CDR2 SVGAGI (reference sequence). This CDR3 has 13 amino acids. Deletions cut 6 bases from V and 0 bases from J, with 8 bases between. Repertoires were generated with immunoSEQ multiplex PCR, while TCRdb's copy carries only in-frame clones and drops some. This sample has fewer than 200,000 clones, with over 85% found just once. The sample comes from a study of control samples from healthy donors and cancer patients. The clonotype was recovered from a woman aged 55-69 years in good health. The sequencing sample was made of blood. This chain uses TRBV6-6 with TRBJ1-2; D possibly corresponds to TRBD1 (6 bases). CDR3 sequence: CASRGGANYGYTF. The CDR3 region has the DNA TGTGCCAGCAGAGGGGGTGCTAACTATGGCTACACCTTC.